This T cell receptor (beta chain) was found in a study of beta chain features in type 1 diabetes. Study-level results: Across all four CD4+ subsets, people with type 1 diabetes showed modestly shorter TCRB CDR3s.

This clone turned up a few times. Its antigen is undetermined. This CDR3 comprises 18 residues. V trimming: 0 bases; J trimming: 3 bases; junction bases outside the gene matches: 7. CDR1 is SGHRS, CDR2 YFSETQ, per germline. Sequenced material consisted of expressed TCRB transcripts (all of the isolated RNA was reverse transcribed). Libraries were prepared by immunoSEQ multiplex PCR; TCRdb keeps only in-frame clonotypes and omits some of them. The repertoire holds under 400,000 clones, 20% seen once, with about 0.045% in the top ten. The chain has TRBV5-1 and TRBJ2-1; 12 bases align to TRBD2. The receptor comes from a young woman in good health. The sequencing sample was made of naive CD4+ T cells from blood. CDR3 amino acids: CASSLDIRLAGDYNEQFF. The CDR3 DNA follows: TGCGCCAGCAGCTTGGACATTCGACTAGCGGGAGACTACAATGAGCAGTTCTTC.